One sample yielded the 10 T cell receptor beta chains listed below, sequenced in a study of shared clonotypes between healthy human individuals. The repertoire was sequenced with immunoSEQ multiplex PCR; TCRdb's copy has only in-frame clones and lacks some. The sample yields 2 million or so clones, 95% seen once. Specimen: naive CD4+ T cells sorted from blood. As for subset: CD45RA+ positively selected. The receptors shown here come from a man between 18 and 35 years old in good health.

This clone appeared once. The V gene is TRBV5-5, the J gene TRBJ2-2; D gene ambiguous. Deletions cut 0 bases from V and 2 bases from J, with 14 bases between. Germline CDR1 reads SGHKS; CDR2 reads YYEKEE (reference sequence). The CDR3 runs to 17 residues. CDR3 coding DNA: TGTGCCAGCAGCTTGGGGAAGACAATTCCCAACACCGGGGAGCTGTTTTTT. It codes for CASSLGKTIPNTGELFF.

This chain links TRBV28 with TRBJ2-4, with 8 bases that match TRBD2. Trimming took 5 bases from V and 8 from J; bases not matched to a gene: 8. From germline, CDR1 is MDHEN and CDR2 SYDVKM. The CDR3 consists of 14 residues. The CDR3: CASSISSGVHIQYF. The CDR3 coding sequence is TGTGCCAGCAGTATTAGTAGCGGGGTACACATTCAGTACTTC.

The chain combines TRBV7-2 with TRBJ2-2; D is possibly TRBD2 (5 bases). V gave up 1 base and J gave up 5 bases, with 14 bases separating them. CDR3 length equals 16 residues. The germline CDR1 and CDR2 sequences are SGHTA and FQGNSA. CDR3 amino acids: CASSLDRGQRTGELFF. DNA for the CDR3: TGTGCCAGCAGCTTAGATCGAGGGCAGAGAACCGGGGAGCTGTTTTTT.

The chain couples TRBV4-3 to TRBJ2-2, with D perhaps matching TRBD1 (5 bases). The length of the CDR3 is 15 residues. The germline CDR1 and CDR2 sequences are LGHNA and YSLEER. The V end was cut by 1 base, the J end by 3 bases, with 9 bases between. This CDR3 is CASSQVATDTGELFF. DNA for the CDR3: TGCGCCAGCAGCCAAGTTGCGACAGACACCGGGGAGCTGTTTTTT.

This chain connects TRBV4-1 to TRBJ2-7; 10 nucleotides line up with TRBD1. The V segment lost 4 bases and the J segment 6 bases; nucleotides outside the gene matches: 12. The germline V gene has CDR1 MGHRA and CDR2 YSYEKL. This CDR3 contains 16 residues. CDR3 sequence: CASSRKTGTGEGEQYF. The CDR3 region has the DNA TGCGCCAGCAGCCGGAAAACCGGGACAGGGGAGGGCGAGCAGTACTTC.

This clone was observed a single time. This rearrangement joins TRBV25-1 to TRBJ2-5; 9 bases map to TRBD2. V lost 5 bases and J lost 2; bases outside the gene matches: 3. Germline CDR1 reads MGHDK; CDR2 reads SYGVNS. The CDR3 covers 14 residues. The chain's CDR3 is CASSLAGPQETQYF. The CDR3 coding sequence is TGTGCCAGCAGTCTAGCGGGGCCACAAGAGACCCAGTACTTC.

This clone was detected once. The chain couples TRBV5-1 to TRBJ2-3; D is possibly TRBD2 (6 bases). Germline CDR1 SGHRS, CDR2 YFSETQ. V shed 5 bases and J shed 5 bases, with 15 bases lying between them. This CDR3 has 14 amino acids. In nucleotides, the CDR3 is TGCGCCAGCAGTTTCCTGGGAGGTGGAGATACGCAGTATTTT. Its translation: CASSFLGGGDTQYF.

The rearrangement joins TRBV27 to TRBJ1-2; D gene ambiguous. This CDR3 contains 14 residues. V shed 3 bases and J shed 7 bases, with 15 bases lying between them. Germline V CDR1 and CDR2: MNHEY, SMNVEV (reference sequence). This CDR3 reads CASSLSAGFVGYTF. Here the CDR3 DNA reads TGTGCCAGCAGTTTGTCCGCAGGATTCGTTGGCTACACCTTC.

This clone was picked up one time. Other DNA sequences in this specimen translate into the identical CDR3. The V call is TRBV18, the J call TRBJ2-7, with D perhaps matching TRBD2 (5 bases). CDR1 and CDR2 (germline): KGHSH, LQKENI. The CDR3 is made up of 13 amino acids. The ends were cut back, 2 bases at V and 7 bases at J, with 12 bases in the middle. The CDR3 region has the DNA TGTGCCAGCTCACCAGGGCAGGAGGTAGAGCAGTACTTC. Translation: CASSPGQEVEQYF. Based on the CDR3 plus reference TRBV18 and TRBJ2-7, the full variable domain is NAGVMQNPRHLVRRRGQEARLRCSPMKGHSHVYWYRQLPEEGLKFMVYLQKENIIDESGMPKERFSAEFPKEGPSILRIQQVVRGDSAAYFCASSPGQEVEQYFGPGTRLTVT.

This chain joins TRBV18 and TRBJ2-5; tentatively, D is TRBD2 (5 bases). CDR1 is KGHSH and CDR2 is LQKENI in the germline V gene. The CDR3 contains 15 residues. V lost 2 bases and J 5 bases, leaving 15 bases between the germline ends. The DNA of the CDR3 is TGTGCCAGCTCACCAGGGTCCAACCAGCGGGAGACCCAGTACTTC. It specifies CASSPGSNQRETQYF.